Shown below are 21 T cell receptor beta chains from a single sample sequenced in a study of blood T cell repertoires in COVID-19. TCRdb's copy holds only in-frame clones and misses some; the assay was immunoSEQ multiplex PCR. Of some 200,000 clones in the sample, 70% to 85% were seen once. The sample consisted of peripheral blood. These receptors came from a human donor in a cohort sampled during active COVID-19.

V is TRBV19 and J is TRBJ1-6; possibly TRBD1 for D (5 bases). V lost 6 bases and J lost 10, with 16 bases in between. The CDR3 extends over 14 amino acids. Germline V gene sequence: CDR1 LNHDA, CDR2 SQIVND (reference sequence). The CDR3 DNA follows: TGTGCCAGTAGCAATACAGGAATAGGATCACCCCTCCACTTT. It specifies CASSNTGIGSPLHF. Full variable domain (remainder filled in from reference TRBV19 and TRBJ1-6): DGGITQSPKYLFRKEGQNVTLSCEQNLNHDAMYWYRQDPGQGLRLIYYSQIVNDFQKGDIAEGYSVSREKKESFPLTVTSAQKNPTAFYLCASSNTGIGSPLHFGNGTRLTVT.

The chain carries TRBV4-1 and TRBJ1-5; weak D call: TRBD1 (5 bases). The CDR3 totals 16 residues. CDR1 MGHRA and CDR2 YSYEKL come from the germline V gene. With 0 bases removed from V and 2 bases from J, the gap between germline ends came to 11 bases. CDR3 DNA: TGCGCCAGCAGCCAAGATGGGGGGTTTGGCAATCAGCCCCAGCATTTT. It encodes CASSQDGGFGNQPQHF.

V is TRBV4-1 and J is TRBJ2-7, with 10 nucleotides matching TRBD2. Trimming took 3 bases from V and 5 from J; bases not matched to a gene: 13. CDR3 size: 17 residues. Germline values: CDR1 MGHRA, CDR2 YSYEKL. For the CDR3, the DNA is TGCGCCAGCAGCCATCAACTAGCGGGACGGAATGTCCACGAGCAGTACTTC. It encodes CASSHQLAGRNVHEQYF.

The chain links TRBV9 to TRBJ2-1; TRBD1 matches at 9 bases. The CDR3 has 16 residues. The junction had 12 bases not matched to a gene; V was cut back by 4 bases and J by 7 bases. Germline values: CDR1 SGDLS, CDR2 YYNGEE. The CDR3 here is CASSPRLGTGRNEQFF. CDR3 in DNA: TGTGCCAGCAGCCCAAGGCTTGGGACAGGGAGGAATGAGCAGTTCTTC.

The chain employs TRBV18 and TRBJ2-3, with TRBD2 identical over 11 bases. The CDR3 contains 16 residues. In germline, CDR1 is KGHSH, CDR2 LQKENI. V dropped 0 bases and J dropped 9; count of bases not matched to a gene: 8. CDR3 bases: TGTGCCAGCTCACCACCCGCGGGGACTAGCGGTAGAACGCAGTATTTT. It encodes CASSPPAGTSGRTQYF.

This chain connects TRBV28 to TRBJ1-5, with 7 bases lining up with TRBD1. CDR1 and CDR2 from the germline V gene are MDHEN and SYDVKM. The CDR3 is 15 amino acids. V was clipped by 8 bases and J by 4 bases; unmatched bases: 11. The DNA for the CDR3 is TGTGCCAGCCGGGGACAGCCGAATCAGAATCAGCCCCAGCATTTT. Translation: CASRGQPNQNQPQHF.

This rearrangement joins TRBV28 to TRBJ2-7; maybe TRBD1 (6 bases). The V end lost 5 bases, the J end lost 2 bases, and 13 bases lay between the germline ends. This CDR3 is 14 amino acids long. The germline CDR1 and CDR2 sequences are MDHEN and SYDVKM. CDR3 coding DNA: TGTGCCAGCAGTACCGGGACACATACCTACGAGCAGTACTTC. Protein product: CASSTGTHTYEQYF.

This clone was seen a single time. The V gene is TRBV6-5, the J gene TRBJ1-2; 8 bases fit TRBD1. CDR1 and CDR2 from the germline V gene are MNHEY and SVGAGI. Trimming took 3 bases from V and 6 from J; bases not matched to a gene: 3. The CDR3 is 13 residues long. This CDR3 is CASSYDRGDGYTF. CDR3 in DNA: TGTGCCAGCAGTTATGACAGGGGCGATGGCTACACCTTC.

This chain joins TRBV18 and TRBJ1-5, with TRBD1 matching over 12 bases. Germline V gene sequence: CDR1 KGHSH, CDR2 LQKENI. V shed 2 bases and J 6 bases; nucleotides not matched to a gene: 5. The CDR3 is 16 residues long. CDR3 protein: CASSPIGTGGLQPQHF. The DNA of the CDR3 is TGTGCCAGCTCACCAATCGGGACAGGGGGCCTTCAGCCCCAGCATTTT.

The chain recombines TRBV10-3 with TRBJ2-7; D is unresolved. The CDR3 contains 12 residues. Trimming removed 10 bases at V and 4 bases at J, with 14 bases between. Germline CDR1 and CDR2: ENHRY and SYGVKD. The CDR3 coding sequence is TGTGCCACAGGCCCCAGCCATTACGAGCAGTACTTC. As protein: CATGPSHYEQYF.

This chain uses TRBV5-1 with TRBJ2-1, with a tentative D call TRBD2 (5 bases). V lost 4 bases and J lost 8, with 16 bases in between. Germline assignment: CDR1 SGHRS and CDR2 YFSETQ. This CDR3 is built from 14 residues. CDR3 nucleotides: TGCGCCAGCAGCCCCCATCGGGGTATCGATGAGCAGTTCTTC. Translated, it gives CASSPHRGIDEQFF.

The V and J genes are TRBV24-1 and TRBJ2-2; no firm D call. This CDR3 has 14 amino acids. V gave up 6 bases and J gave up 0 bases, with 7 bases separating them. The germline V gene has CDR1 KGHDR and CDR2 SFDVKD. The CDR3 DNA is TGTGCCACCAGTAAATGGCCGAACACCGGGGAGCTGTTTTTT. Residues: CATSKWPNTGELFF.

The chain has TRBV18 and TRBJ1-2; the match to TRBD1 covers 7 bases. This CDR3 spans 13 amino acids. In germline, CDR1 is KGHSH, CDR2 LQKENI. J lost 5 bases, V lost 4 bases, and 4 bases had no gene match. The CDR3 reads CASSRQGWYGYTF. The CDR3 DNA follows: TGTGCCAGCTCACGACAGGGTTGGTATGGCTACACCTTC. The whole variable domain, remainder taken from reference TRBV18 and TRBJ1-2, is NAGVMQNPRHLVRRRGQEARLRCSPMKGHSHVYWYRQLPEEGLKFMVYLQKENIIDESGMPKERFSAEFPKEGPSILRIQQVVRGDSAAYFCASSRQGWYGYTFGSGTRLTVV.

CDR3 in amino acids: CASHPTWGTGLWRANVLTF. CDR3 DNA sequence: TGTGCCAGCCACCCCACCTGGGGGACAGGCCTCTGGAGGGCCAACGTCCTGACTTTC. This chain connects TRBV28 to TRBJ2-6, with TRBD1 identical over 8 bases. V shed 8 bases, J shed 5 bases, and the junction held 20 bases outside the gene matches. The V gene's germline CDR1 is MDHEN and CDR2 SYDVKM. The CDR3 is made up of 19 amino acids.

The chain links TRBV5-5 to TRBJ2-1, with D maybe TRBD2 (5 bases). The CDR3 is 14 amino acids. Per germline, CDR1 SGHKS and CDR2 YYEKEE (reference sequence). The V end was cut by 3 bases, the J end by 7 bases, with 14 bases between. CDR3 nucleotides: TGTGCCAGCAGCTCCTTTGTGGGAGAGAATGAGCAGTTCTTC. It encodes CASSSFVGENEQFF.

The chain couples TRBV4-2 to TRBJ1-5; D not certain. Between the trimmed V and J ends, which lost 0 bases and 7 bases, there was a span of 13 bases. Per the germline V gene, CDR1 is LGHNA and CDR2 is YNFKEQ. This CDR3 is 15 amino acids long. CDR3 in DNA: TGTGCCAGCAGCCAAGATTTAGCGAGTTACCAGCCCCAGCATTTT. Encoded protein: CASSQDLASYQPQHF.

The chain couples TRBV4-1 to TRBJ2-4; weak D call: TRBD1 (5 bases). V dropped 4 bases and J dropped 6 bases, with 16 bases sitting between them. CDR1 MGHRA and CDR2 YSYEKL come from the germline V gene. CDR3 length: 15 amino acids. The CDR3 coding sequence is TGCGCCAGCAGCCCCCAGGGTCTTGCTACAAACATTCAGTACTTC. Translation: CASSPQGLATNIQYF.

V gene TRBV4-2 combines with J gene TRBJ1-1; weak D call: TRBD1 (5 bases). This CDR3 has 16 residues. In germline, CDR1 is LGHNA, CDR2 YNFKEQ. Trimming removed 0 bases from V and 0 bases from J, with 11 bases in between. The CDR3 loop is CASSQDLGGMNTEAFF. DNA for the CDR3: TGTGCCAGCAGCCAAGATCTCGGGGGGATGAACACTGAAGCTTTCTTT.

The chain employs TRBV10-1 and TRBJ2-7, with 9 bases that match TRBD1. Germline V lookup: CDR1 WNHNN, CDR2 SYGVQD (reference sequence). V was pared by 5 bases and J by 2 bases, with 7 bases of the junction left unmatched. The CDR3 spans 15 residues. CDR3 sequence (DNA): TGCGCCAGCAGTTACTCGACAGGGGGGACCTACGAGCAGTACTTC. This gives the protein CASSYSTGGTYEQYF.

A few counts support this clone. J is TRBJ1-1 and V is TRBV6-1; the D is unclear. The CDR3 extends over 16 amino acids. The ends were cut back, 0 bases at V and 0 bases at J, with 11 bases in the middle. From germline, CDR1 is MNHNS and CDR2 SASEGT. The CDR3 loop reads CASSEALRRVNTEAFF. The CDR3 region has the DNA TGTGCCAGCAGTGAAGCGCTTCGACGGGTGAACACTGAAGCTTTCTTT.

The CDR3 DNA sequence: TGTGCCAGCAGTTACCCCGGGACAGAGGGCGCAGATACGCAGTATTTT. Translating gives CASSYPGTEGADTQYF. The chain is built from TRBV6-6 and TRBJ2-3; 7 bases agree with TRBD1. The CDR3 extends over 16 amino acids. V was clipped by 2 bases and J by 4 bases; unmatched bases: 9. Germline loops: CDR1 MNHNY, CDR2 SVGAGI (reference sequence).